Listed here are 22 T cell receptor beta chains from one sample, sequenced in a study of OX40 agonist ivuxolimab in advanced cancers. Only in-frame clones appear in the TCRdb table, and some are missing; sequencing was by immunoSEQ multiplex PCR. This sample has about 80,000 clones, with 80% to 90% found just once. Sample: CD4+ or CD8+ T cells sorted from blood, taken in a trial of the OX40 agonist ivuxolimab. The receptors here all came from an adult with an advanced solid tumor such as melanoma, head and neck, liver or kidney cancer.

As to this clone: The same CDR3 arises from other DNA sequences in this sample as well. This chain connects TRBV4-1 to TRBJ1-1; tentatively, D is TRBD1 (6 bases). The CDR3 sequence is 16 residues long. Per germline, CDR1 MGHRA and CDR2 YSYEKL. V was clipped by 1 base and J by 0 bases, with 12 bases between them. CDR3 DNA sequence: TGCGCCAGCAGCCAAGTACAGGGACCAATGAACACTGAAGCTTTCTTT. Protein product: CASSQVQGPMNTEAFF.

The chain couples TRBV28 to TRBJ1-5, with 9 bases that match TRBD1. J lost 5 bases, V lost 6 bases, and 23 bases had no gene match. The CDR3 runs 20 residues. Per the germline V gene, CDR1 is MDHEN and CDR2 is SYDVKM. The CDR3: CASRKRLMIQDRGTDQPQHF. CDR3 nucleotide sequence: TGTGCCAGCAGAAAAAGGTTGATGATTCAAGACAGGGGGACGGATCAGCCCCAGCATTTT.

V and J are TRBV6-5 and TRBJ1-3; D is ambiguous. This CDR3 region has 15 residues. Germline assignment: CDR1 MNHEY and CDR2 SVGAGI. Trimming left V 6 bases short and J 0 bases short, with 12 bases between. CDR3 nucleotides: TGTGCCAGCAGATCACAGCCTTACTCTGGAAACACCATATATTTT. Translating gives CASRSQPYSGNTIYF.

In DNA, the CDR3 is TGTGCCACCCGGAATAGGTTGGCTGAAGCTTTCTTT. It translates to CATRNRLAEAFF. The chain employs TRBV6-5 and TRBJ1-1; unclear D gene. Germline V CDR1 and CDR2: MNHEY, SVGAGI. V was shortened by 10 bases and J by 6 bases, with 15 bases between the two germline ends. The CDR3 covers 12 residues.

The V gene is TRBV7-9, the J gene TRBJ1-1, with D possibly being TRBD1 (5 bases). The CDR3 is 13 amino acids. Germline CDR1 is SEHNR and CDR2 is FQNEAQ (reference sequence). V was trimmed by 2 bases and J by 3 bases, leaving 7 bases between them. CDR3 region: CASSLRQYTEAFF. The CDR3 DNA sequence: TGTGCCAGCAGCTTACGACAGTACACTGAAGCTTTCTTT.

The rearrangement joins TRBV11-2 to TRBJ2-3; weak D call: TRBD2 (6 bases). Germline V CDR1 and CDR2: SGHAT, FQNNGV. Trimming cost V 0 bases and J 3 bases, with 13 bases left between them. The CDR3 loop spans 16 amino acids. CDR3 coding DNA: TGTGCCAGCAGCTTAGATCGTGGCGGAGGGACAGATACGCAGTATTTT. Protein: CASSLDRGGGTDTQYF.

V and J are TRBV19 and TRBJ1-5, with unresolved D. Germline CDR1 LNHDA, CDR2 SQIVND (reference sequence). The CDR3 is 14 residues long. Trimming left V 8 bases short and J 5 bases short, with 16 bases between. CDR3: CASRPFPVDQPQHF. CDR3 in DNA: TGTGCCAGTCGACCTTTCCCCGTAGATCAGCCCCAGCATTTT.

This clone came up a few times. V gene TRBV19 combines with J gene TRBJ2-4, with 7 positions matching TRBD1. This CDR3 is built from 15 residues. With V trimmed by 5 bases and J by 7 bases, 11 bases remained unmatched. The germline CDR1 and CDR2 sequences are LNHDA and SQIVND (reference sequence). CDR3 amino acids: CASSLLKGAGNIQYF. The DNA of the CDR3 is TGTGCCAGTAGTCTGTTAAAGGGGGCTGGGAACATTCAGTACTTC.

The chain recombines TRBV2 with TRBJ2-3, with unresolved D. V was pared by 6 bases and J by 0 bases, with 7 bases between. The length of the CDR3 is 13 residues. Germline V lookup: CDR1 SNHLY, CDR2 FYNNEI. The CDR3 nucleotides are TGTGCCAGCAGGCGCAGGAGCACAGATACGCAGTATTTT. Translating gives CASRRRSTDTQYF.

This chain uses TRBV6-5 with TRBJ1-1; D is unclear. Trimming removed 4 bases at V and 5 bases at J, with 11 bases between. The CDR3 runs 13 residues. Germline V lookup: CDR1 MNHEY, CDR2 SVGAGI. The CDR3 region is CASSSTSGTEAFF. CDR3 nucleotide sequence: TGTGCCAGCAGTTCCACCTCGGGGACTGAAGCTTTCTTT.

This clone occurred a few times. This chain connects TRBV30 to TRBJ2-2; 13 bases match TRBD2. Trimming took 5 bases from V and 4 from J; bases not matched to a gene: 4. The CDR3 length is 15 residues. Germline V CDR1 and CDR2: GTSNPN, SVGIG (reference sequence). The DNA of the CDR3 is TGTGCCTGGGGGGGACTAGCGGGATCCACCGGGGAGCTGTTTTTT. It is translated as CAWGGLAGSTGELFF.

The chain uses TRBV19 and TRBJ2-7; TRBD1 is a possible D gene (6 bases). This CDR3 comprises 21 residues. Germline V CDR1 and CDR2: LNHDA, SQIVND (reference sequence). V lost 5 bases to trimming and J lost 0 bases, with 32 bases between them. The CDR3 sequence: CASSSSARPDRSKISSYEQYV. CDR3 nucleotide sequence: TGTGCCAGTAGTTCCTCCGCCCGGCCGGACAGATCCAAAATAAGCTCCTACGAGCAGTACGTC.

The V call is TRBV19, the J call TRBJ2-1; TRBD1 matches at 10 bases. The length of the CDR3 is 14 residues. The junction had 10 bases not matched to a gene; V was cut back by 7 bases and J by 10 bases. Germline lookup yields CDR1 LNHDA and CDR2 SQIVND (reference sequence). The CDR3 here is CASTRGTGETEQFF. The CDR3 DNA reads as TGTGCCAGTACCCGGGGGACAGGGGAGACAGAGCAGTTCTTC.

The sample holds a few counts of this clone. CDR3 sequence (DNA): TGTGCCAGCAGCTTAACGTTAACAGGGGGAAGCGGCTACACCTTC. Its protein is CASSLTLTGGSGYTF. The chain has TRBV7-9 and TRBJ1-2, with 8 bases that match TRBD1. This CDR3 is 15 amino acids long. In germline, CDR1 is SEHNR, CDR2 FQNEAQ (reference sequence). The V and J ends lost 2 bases and 8 bases, in that order; junction bases with no gene match: 10. Based on the CDR3 plus reference TRBV7-9 and TRBJ1-2, the full variable domain is DTGVSQNPRHKITKRGQNVTFRCDPISEHNRLYWYRQTLGQGPEFLTYFQNEAQLEKSRLLSDRFSAERPKGSFSTLEIQRTEQGDSAMYLCASSLTLTGGSGYTFGSGTRLTVV.

The CDR3 coding sequence is TGTGCCAGCAGCTTATGGGACAGCCCCTATGGCTACACCTTC. Translating it yields CASSLWDSPYGYTF. The chain recombines TRBV7-9 with TRBJ1-2, with TRBD1 matching over 7 bases. The V segment lost 2 bases and the J segment 4 bases; nucleotides outside the gene matches: 4. From germline, CDR1 is SEHNR and CDR2 FQNEAQ (reference sequence). This CDR3 region has 14 residues.

This rearrangement joins TRBV5-4 to TRBJ2-1, with 10 nucleotides matching TRBD2. The germline gives CDR1 SGHNT, CDR2 YYREEE (reference sequence). V dropped 3 bases and J dropped 4; count of bases not matched to a gene: 4. This CDR3 spans 15 amino acids. The CDR3 here is CASSYGLAAYNEQFF. The CDR3 DNA reads TGTGCCAGCAGCTACGGACTAGCGGCTTACAATGAGCAGTTCTTC.

This chain links TRBV7-2 with TRBJ2-7; tentative D call: TRBD1 (6 bases). Trimming pared 2 bases from V and 1 base from J, leaving 21 bases between. CDR3 length: 18 residues. Germline-derived CDR1 and CDR2 are SGHTA and FQGNSA. The CDR3 nucleotides are TGTGCCAGCAGCTTAAGGTTTTTGGACAGAAAATTATCCTACGAGCAGTACTTC. Translation gives CASSLRFLDRKLSYEQYF.

Details on this clone: This sample also contains other DNA sequences that code for the same CDR3. J is TRBJ2-7 and V is TRBV5-6; D might be TRBD1 (6 bases). CDR3 length: 16 residues. The germline V and J ends were trimmed by 2 bases and 1 base, with 16 bases remaining between them. Germline loops: CDR1 SGHDT, CDR2 YYEEEE. In DNA form, the CDR3 reads TGTGCCAGCAGCTTACCGAGAGGACAGTCTTCCTACGAGCAGTACGTC. It yields the protein CASSLPRGQSSYEQYV.

V and J are TRBV20-1 and TRBJ2-5; D call uncertain. The V gene's germline CDR1 is DFQATT and CDR2 SNEGSKA (reference sequence). The CDR3 has 11 amino acids. The CDR3 DNA reads as TGCAGCTTTATTCTTCAAGAGACCCAGTACTTC. Its translation is CSFILQETQYF.

The chain joins TRBV5-4 to TRBJ1-4; the D gene is possibly TRBD1 (6 bases). Looked up from germline, CDR1 is SGHNT and CDR2 is YYREEE (reference sequence). The CDR3 covers 17 residues. The V and J ends lost 4 bases and 6 bases respectively, with 22 bases between them. The CDR3 bases are TGTGCCAGCAGCACCCCGGGACAACGCCCCTCAGATGAAAAACTGTTTTTT. Translated: CASSTPGQRPSDEKLFF.

The CDR3: CASSPGPGYTF. The CDR3 region has the DNA TGTGCCAGCAGCCCGGGCCCTGGCTACACCTTC. The genes are TRBV7-2 and TRBJ1-2, with unresolved D. This CDR3 region has 11 residues. Germline-derived CDR1 and CDR2 are SGHTA and FQGNSA. Trimming took off 5 bases at V and 7 bases at J, with 8 bases between the two ends.

The V gene is TRBV5-1, the J gene TRBJ2-1; maybe TRBD2 (6 bases). The germline V and J ends were trimmed by 0 bases and 6 bases, with 25 bases remaining between them. Germline V CDR1 and CDR2: SGHRS, YFSETQ. The CDR3 is made up of 19 amino acids. In nucleotides, the CDR3 is TGCGCCAGCAGCTTGGGCCGGGACTCCTACCGGGCCACACCCAATGAGCAGTTCTTC. The encoded protein is CASSLGRDSYRATPNEQFF.